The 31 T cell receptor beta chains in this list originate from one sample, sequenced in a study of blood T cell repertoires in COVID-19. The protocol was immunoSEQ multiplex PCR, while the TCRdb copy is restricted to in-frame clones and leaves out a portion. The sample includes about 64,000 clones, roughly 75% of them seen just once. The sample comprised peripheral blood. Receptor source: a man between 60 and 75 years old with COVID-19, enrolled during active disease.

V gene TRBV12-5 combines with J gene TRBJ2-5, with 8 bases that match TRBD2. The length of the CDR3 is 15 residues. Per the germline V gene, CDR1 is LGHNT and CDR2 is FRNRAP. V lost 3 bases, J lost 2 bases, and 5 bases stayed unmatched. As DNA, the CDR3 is TGTGCTAGTGGTTTAGGGCGGGGGGCACAAGAGACCCAGTACTTC. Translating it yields CASGLGRGAQETQYF.

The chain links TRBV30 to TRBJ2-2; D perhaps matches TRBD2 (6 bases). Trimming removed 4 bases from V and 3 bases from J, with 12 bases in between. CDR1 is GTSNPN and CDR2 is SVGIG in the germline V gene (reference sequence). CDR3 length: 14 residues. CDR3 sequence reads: CAWKSGGDTGELFF. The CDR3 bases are TGTGCCTGGAAGTCGGGCGGGGACACCGGGGAGCTGTTTTTT. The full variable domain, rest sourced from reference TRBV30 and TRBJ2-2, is SQTIHQWPATLVQPVGSPLSLECTVEGTSNPNLYWYRQAAGRGLQLLFYSVGIGQISSEVPQNLSASRPQDRQFILSSKKLLLSDSGFYLCAWKSGGDTGELFFGEGSRLTVL.

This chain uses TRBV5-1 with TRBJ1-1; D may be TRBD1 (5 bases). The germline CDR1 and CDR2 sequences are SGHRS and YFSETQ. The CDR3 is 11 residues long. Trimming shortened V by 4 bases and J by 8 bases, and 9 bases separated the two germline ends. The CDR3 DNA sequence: TGCGCCAGCAGCGAACAGGACGAAGCTTTCTTT. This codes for CASSEQDEAFF.

The CDR3 loop is CASSLTSGEQFF. CDR3 DNA: TGTGCCAGCAGCTTAACTAGCGGTGAGCAGTTCTTC. The chain joins TRBV11-3 to TRBJ2-1; 8 bases are shared with TRBD2. After removal of 2 bases from V and 9 bases from J, the junction contained 0 bases not matched to a gene. CDR3 length equals 12 residues. Germline loops: CDR1 SGHNT, CDR2 YENEEA.

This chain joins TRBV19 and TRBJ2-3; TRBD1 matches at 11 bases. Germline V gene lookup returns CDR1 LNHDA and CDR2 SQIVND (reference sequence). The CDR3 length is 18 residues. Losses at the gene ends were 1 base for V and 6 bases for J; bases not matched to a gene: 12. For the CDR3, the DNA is TGTGCCAGTAGTATAGGGTGGACAGGGGGCATTATCATGGATACGCAGTATTTT. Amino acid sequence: CASSIGWTGGIIMDTQYF. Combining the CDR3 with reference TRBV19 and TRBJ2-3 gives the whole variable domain DGGITQSPKYLFRKEGQNVTLSCEQNLNHDAMYWYRQDPGQGLRLIYYSQIVNDFQKGDIAEGYSVSREKKESFPLTVTSAQKNPTAFYLCASSIGWTGGIIMDTQYFGPGTRLTVL.

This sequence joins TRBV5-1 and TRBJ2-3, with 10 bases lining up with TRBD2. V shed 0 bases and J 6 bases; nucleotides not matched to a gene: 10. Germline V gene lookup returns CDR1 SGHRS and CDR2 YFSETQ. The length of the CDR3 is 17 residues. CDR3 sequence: CASSLAGSAGGLDTQYF. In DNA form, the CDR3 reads TGCGCCAGCAGCTTGGCCGGGTCAGCGGGGGGGCTGGATACGCAGTATTTT.

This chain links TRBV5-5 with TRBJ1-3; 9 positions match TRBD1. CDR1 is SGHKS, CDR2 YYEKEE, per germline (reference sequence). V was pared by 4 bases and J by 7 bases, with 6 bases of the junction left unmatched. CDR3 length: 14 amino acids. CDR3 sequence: CASSPRTGANTIYF. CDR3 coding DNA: TGTGCCAGCAGCCCCCGGACAGGGGCGAACACCATATATTTT.

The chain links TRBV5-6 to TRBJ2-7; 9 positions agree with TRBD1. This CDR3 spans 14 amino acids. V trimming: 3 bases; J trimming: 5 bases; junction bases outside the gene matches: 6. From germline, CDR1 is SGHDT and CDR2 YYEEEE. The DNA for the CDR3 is TGTGCCAGCAGCTCCGGGACAGGGCTCCACGAGCAGTACTTC. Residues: CASSSGTGLHEQYF.

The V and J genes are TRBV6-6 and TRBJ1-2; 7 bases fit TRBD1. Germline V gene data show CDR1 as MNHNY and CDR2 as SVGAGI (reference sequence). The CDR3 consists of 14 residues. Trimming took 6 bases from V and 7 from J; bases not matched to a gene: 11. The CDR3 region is CASRPSGQESGYTF. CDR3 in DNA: TGTGCCAGCAGGCCATCTGGACAGGAGAGTGGCTACACCTTC.

CDR3 nucleotides: TGCAGCGTTGAACCCCCTGGGCTGTACGAGCAGTACTTC. The encoded protein is CSVEPPGLYEQYF. The rearrangement uses TRBV29-1 and TRBJ2-7, with D unclear. Germline CDR1 reads SQVTM; CDR2 reads ANQGSEA. The CDR3 has 13 amino acids. The V and J ends lost 2 bases and 4 bases respectively, with 12 bases between them.

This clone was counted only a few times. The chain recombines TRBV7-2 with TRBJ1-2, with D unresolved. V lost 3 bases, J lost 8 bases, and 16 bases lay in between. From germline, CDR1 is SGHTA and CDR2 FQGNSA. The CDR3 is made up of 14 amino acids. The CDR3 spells CASSLEGLASGYTF. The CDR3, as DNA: TGTGCCAGCAGCTTGGAGGGCTTAGCGTCGGGCTACACCTTC.

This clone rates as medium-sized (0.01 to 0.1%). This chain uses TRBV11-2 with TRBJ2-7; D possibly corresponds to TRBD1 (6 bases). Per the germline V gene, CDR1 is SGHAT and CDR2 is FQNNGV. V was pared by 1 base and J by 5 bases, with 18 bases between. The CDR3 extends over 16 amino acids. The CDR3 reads CASSLVGGGAFNEQYF. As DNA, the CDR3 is TGTGCCAGCAGCTTAGTAGGTGGGGGCGCATTTAACGAGCAGTACTTC.

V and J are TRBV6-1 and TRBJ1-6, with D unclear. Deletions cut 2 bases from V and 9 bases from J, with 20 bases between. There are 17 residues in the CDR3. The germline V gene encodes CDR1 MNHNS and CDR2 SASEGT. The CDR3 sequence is CASSESPGYGVGSPLHF. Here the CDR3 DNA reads TGTGCCAGCAGTGAATCCCCGGGGTATGGTGTTGGTTCACCCCTCCACTTT.

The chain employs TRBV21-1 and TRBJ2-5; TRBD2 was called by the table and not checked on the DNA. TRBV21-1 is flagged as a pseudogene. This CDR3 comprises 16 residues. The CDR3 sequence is CARRSSGGRVEETQYF. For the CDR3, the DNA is TGTGCCAGGAGGTCTTCGGGCGGGAGGGTAGAGGAGACCCAGTACTTC.

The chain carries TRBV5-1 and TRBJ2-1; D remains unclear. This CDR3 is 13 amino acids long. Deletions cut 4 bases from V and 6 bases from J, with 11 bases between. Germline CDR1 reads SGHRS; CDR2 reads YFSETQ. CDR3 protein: CASSQARFNEQFF. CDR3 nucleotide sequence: TGCGCCAGCAGCCAAGCCCGTTTCAATGAGCAGTTCTTC.

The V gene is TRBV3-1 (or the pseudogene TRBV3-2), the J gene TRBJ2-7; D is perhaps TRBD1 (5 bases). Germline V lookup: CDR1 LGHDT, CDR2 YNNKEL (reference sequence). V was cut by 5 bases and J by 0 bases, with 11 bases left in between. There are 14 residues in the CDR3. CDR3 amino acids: CASSIRVTSYEQYF. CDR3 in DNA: TGTGCCAGCAGCATCAGGGTCACCTCCTACGAGCAGTACTTC.

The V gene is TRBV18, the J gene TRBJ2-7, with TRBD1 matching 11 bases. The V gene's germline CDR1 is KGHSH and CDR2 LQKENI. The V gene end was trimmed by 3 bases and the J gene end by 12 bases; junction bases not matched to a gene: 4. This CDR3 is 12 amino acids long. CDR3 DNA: TGTGCCAGCTCACCTCGGGACAGGGGGTGGTACTTC. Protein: CASSPRDRGWYF. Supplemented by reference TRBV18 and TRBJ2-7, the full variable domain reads NAGVMQNPRHLVRRRGQEARLRCSPMKGHSHVYWYRQLPEEGLKFMVYLQKENIIDESGMPKERFSAEFPKEGPSILRIQQVVRGDSAAYFCASSPRDRGWYFGPGTRLTVT.

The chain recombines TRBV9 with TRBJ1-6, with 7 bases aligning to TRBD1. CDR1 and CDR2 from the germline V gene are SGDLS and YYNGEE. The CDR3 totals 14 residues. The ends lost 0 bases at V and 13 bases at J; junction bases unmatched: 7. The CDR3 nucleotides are TGTGCCAGCAGCGTAGCCGACAGGGATAATCCCCTCCACTTT. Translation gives CASSVADRDNPLHF.

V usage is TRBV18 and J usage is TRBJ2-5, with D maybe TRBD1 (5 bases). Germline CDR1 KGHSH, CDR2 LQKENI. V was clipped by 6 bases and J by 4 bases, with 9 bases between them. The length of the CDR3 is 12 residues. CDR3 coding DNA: TGTGCCAGCTCGTTTAGGGGAGAGACCCAGTACTTC. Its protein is CASSFRGETQYF. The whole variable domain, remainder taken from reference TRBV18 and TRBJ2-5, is NAGVMQNPRHLVRRRGQEARLRCSPMKGHSHVYWYRQLPEEGLKFMVYLQKENIIDESGMPKERFSAEFPKEGPSILRIQQVVRGDSAAYFCASSFRGETQYFGPGTRLLVL.

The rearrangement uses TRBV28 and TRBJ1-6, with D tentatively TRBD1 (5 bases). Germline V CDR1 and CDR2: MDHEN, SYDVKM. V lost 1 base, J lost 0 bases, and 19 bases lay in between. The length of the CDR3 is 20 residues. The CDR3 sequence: CASSLYWEGPQSSYNSPLHF. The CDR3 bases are TGTGCCAGCAGTTTATACTGGGAGGGACCCCAGAGCTCCTATAATTCACCCCTCCACTTT.

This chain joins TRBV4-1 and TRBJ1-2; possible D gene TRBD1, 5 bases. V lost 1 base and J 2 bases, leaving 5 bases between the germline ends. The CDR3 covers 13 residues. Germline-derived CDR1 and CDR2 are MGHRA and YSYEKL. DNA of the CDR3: TGCGCCAGCAGCCAAGCAGGGAACTATGGCTACACCTTC. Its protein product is CASSQAGNYGYTF.

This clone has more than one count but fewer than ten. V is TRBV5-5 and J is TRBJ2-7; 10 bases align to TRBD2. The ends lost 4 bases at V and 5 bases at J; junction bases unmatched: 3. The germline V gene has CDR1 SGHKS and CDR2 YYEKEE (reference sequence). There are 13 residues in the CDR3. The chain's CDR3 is CASSTGTSDEQYF. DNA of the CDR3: TGTGCCAGCAGCACGGGGACTAGCGACGAGCAGTACTTC.

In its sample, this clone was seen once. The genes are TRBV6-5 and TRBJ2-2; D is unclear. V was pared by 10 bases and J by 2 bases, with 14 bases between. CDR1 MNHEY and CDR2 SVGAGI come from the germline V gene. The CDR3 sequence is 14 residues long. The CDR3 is CAIKPEHNTGELFF. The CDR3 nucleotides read TGTGCCATTAAACCGGAGCACAACACCGGGGAGCTGTTTTTT.

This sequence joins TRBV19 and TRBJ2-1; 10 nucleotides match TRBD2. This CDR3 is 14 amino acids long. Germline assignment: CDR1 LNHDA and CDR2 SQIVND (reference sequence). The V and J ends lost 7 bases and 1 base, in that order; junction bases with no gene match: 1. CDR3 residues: CASIAGGSYNEQFF. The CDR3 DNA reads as TGTGCCAGTATAGCGGGAGGTTCCTACAATGAGCAGTTCTTC.

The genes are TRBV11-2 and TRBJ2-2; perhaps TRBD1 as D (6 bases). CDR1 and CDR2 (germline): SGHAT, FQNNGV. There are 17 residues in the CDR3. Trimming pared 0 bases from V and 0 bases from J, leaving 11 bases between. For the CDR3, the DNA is TGTGCCAGCAGCTTAGACCGGGACACCGCGAACACCGGGGAGCTGTTTTTT. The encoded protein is CASSLDRDTANTGELFF.

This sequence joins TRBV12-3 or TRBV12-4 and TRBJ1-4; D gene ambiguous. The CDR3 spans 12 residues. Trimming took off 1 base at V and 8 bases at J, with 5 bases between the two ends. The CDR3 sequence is CASSLGEEKLFF. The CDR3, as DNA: TGTGCCAGCAGTTTAGGGGAGGAAAAACTGTTTTTT.

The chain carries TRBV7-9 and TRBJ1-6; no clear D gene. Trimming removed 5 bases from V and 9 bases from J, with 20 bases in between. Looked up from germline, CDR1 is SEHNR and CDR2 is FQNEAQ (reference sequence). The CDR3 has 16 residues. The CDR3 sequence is CASSREGLVIGSPLHF. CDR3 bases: TGTGCCAGCAGCCGCGAGGGCCTCGTGATAGGTTCACCCCTCCACTTT.

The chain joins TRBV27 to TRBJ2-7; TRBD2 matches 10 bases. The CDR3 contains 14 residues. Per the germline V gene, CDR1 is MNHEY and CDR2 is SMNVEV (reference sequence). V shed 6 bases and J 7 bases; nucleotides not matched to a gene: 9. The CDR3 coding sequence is TGTGCCAGCAGGAGCCTAGCGGGAGTGCGGGAGCAGTACTTC. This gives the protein CASRSLAGVREQYF.

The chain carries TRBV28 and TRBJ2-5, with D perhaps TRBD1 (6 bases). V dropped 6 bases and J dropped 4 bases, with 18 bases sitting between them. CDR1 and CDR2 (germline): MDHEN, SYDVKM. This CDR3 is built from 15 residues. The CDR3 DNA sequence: TGTGCCAGCAGAGTCGAACAGGCCAGGGGAGAGACCCAGTACTTC. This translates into CASRVEQARGETQYF.

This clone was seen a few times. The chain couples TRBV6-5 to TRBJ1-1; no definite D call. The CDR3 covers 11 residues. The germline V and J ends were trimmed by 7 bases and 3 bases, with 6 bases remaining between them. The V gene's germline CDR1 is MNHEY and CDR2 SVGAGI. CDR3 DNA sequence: TGTGCCAGCACGAGTTACACTGAAGCTTTCTTT. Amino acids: CASTSYTEAFF.

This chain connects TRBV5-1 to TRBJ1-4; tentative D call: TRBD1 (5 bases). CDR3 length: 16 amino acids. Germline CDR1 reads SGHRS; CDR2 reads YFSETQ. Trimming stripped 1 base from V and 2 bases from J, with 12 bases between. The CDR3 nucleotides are TGCGCCAGCAGCTTGACGGGGGAATTGACTAATGAAAAACTGTTTTTT. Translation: CASSLTGELTNEKLFF.